These T cell receptor beta chains were read from a single sample in a study. TCRdb processed the 5' RACE reads anew with MiXCR; each CDR3 protein has one entry. Of approximately 7,000 distinct CDR3 sequences in the sample, around 72% are singletons; the top ten hold 4.5% to 5.5%. Sequenced material: tumor-infiltrating Tregs sorted from the breast tumor. The receptors were sampled from a female donor with breast cancer. Both conserved end residues are part of each CDR3. A D gene is named only where the DNA matches it firmly. Only part of the rows carry a size: once, few, many, or a class if the clone is expanded.

j_call cdr3_length v_call d_call clone_size cdr3_aa cdr3_nt
TRBJ1-1 15 TRBV28 TRBD1 NA CASSSPGGTNTEAFF TGTGCCAGCAGTTCCCCAGGGGGGACGAACACTGAAGCTTTCTTT
TRBJ2-5 12 TRBV7-2 TRBD2 NA CASSVGLAGSQF TGTGCCAGCAGCGTTGGACTAGCGGGGTCTCAGTTC
TRBJ1-2 13 TRBV4-1 NA NA CASSQGGGYGYTF TGCGCCAGCAGCCAAGGTGGCGGCTATGGCTACACCTTC
TRBJ2-7 19 TRBV5-1 TRBD2 NA CASSPGTSGNGSSSYEQYF TGCGCCAGCAGCCCAGGAACTAGCGGGAACGGATCAAGCTCCTACGAGCAGTACTTC
TRBJ1-2 15 TRBV5-1 TRBD1 NA CASSLQSGTGIGYTF TGTGCCAGCAGCCTCCAGTCCGGGACAGGGATTGGCTACACCTTC
TRBJ1-1 16 TRBV5-6 NA NA CASSLIRMGLGTEAFF TGTGCCAGCAGCTTGATAAGGATGGGGCTGGGCACTGAAGCTTTCTTT
TRBJ2-5 14 TRBV9 NA NA CASSEDRAAGAQYF TGTGCCAGCAGCGAGGACAGGGCCGCGGGGGCCCAGTACTTC
TRBJ2-6 16 TRBV5-1 NA once CASNLEGGPGANVLTF TGCGCCAGCAATCTCGAGGGAGGCCCCGGGGCCAACGTCCTGACTTTC
TRBJ2-4 16 TRBV12-3/TRBV12-4 NA NA CASSPHRTGYHSIQYF TGTGCCAGCAGCCCGCACCGGACGGGGTATCATTCCATTCAGTACTTC
TRBJ2-5 13 TRBV11-2 TRBD1 NA CASSARGQETQYF TGTGCCAGCAGCGCCAGGGGGCAAGAGACCCAGTACTTC
TRBJ2-1 18 TRBV20-1 NA NA CSATGNTGGLAHYNEQFF TGCAGTGCCACGGGTAATACAGGGGGACTAGCCCACTACAATGAGCAGTTCTTC
TRBJ1-1 13 TRBV7-2 NA NA CASSLIQGGEAFF TGTGCCAGCAGCTTAATCCAGGGTGGTGAAGCTTTCTTT
TRBJ1-1 17 TRBV20-1 TRBD1 NA CSARDYEGAGGNTEAFF TGCAGTGCTAGAGATTATGAGGGGGCTGGTGGGAACACTGAAGCTTTCTTT
TRBJ2-1 18 TRBV4-1 NA NA CASSQGVSRGTVNNEQFF TGCGCCAGCAGCCAAGGAGTGTCGCGCGGGACCGTTAACAATGAGCAGTTCTTC
TRBJ2-7 12 TRBV29-1 NA NA CSVGRGSYEQYF TGCAGCGTTGGGCGGGGCTCCTACGAGCAGTACTTC
TRBJ1-1 14 TRBV5-1 NA NA CASSAGTTNTEAFF TGCGCCAGCAGCGCCGGGACAACGAACACTGAAGCTTTCTTT
TRBJ1-2 14 TRBV3-1 NA NA CASSQIGLNYGYTF TGTGCCAGCAGCCAAATAGGTCTTAACTATGGCTACACCTTC
TRBJ1-3 21 TRBV4-2 NA few CASSQERLARGRLSSGNTIYF TGTGCCAGCAGCCAAGAGCGCCTCGCGCGCGGAAGACTAAGCTCTGGAAACACCATATATTTT
TRBJ2-3 13 TRBV5-1 TRBD2 NA CASSPGTRDTQYF TGCGCCAGCAGCCCCGGGACTAGGGATACGCAGTATTTT
TRBJ2-7 12 TRBV29-1 TRBD1 NA CSVGTGPYEQYF TGCAGCGTTGGGACAGGGCCCTACGAGCAGTACTTC
TRBJ2-7 16 TRBV18 TRBD1 NA CASSPQGVGANYEQYF TGTGCCAGCTCCCCTCAGGGGGTGGGAGCGAACTACGAGCAGTACTTC
TRBJ2-7 15 TRBV5-6 TRBD1 NA CASSLGLGQGEEQYF TGTGCCAGCAGCTTGGGTCTGGGACAGGGGGAGGAGCAGTACTTC
TRBJ2-5 13 TRBV29-1 TRBD2 few CSVTTSGQETQYF TGCAGCGTAACCACTAGCGGTCAAGAGACCCAGTACTTC
TRBJ2-3 15 TRBV5-1 TRBD1 NA CASSLGDRVADTQYF TGCGCCAGCAGCTTAGGGGACAGGGTCGCAGATACGCAGTATTTT
TRBJ2-7 13 TRBV20-1 NA NA CSARDGATYEQYF TGCAGTGCTAGGGATGGGGCCACCTACGAGCAGTACTTC
TRBJ2-6 14 TRBV29-1 NA NA CRASGFSGANVLTF TGCCGCGCCTCGGGGTTCTCTGGGGCCAACGTCCTGACTTTC
TRBJ1-2 13 TRBV7-3 TRBD1 few CASSKQGTHGYTF TGTGCCAGCAGCAAACAGGGGACCCATGGCTACACCTTC
TRBJ1-2 17 TRBV28 NA NA CASSLSRPIQENYGYTF TGTGCCAGCAGTTTGTCACGACCTATTCAAGAAAACTATGGCTACACCTTC
TRBJ1-1 14 TRBV29-1 TRBD1 NA CSAGGGTGVSEAFF TGCAGCGCGGGAGGGGGGACAGGGGTTTCTGAAGCTTTCTTT
TRBJ2-1 15 TRBV7-9 TRBD2 NA CASSPIAGGPDEQFF TGTGCCAGCAGCCCCATAGCGGGAGGGCCGGATGAGCAGTTCTTC
TRBJ1-2 15 TRBV6-5 TRBD1 medium-sized CASSTGTVNNYGYTF TGTGCCAGCAGTACGGGGACAGTTAATAACTATGGCTACACCTTC
TRBJ2-1 15 TRBV6-5 TRBD2 once CASSSGLAGGNEQFF TGTGCCAGCAGTTCCGGACTAGCGGGGGGCAATGAGCAGTTCTTC
TRBJ2-7 18 TRBV7-2 NA few CASSSRGNIRGSSYEQYF TGTGCCAGCAGCTCTCGGGGGAATATTCGGGGGTCAAGCTACGAGCAGTACTTC
TRBJ1-2 15 TRBV3-1 NA NA CASSQRSAGAQGYTF TGTGCCAGCAGCCAGCGATCGGCGGGGGCTCAGGGCTACACCTTC
TRBJ1-5 13 TRBV20-1 NA few CSALQTGAAPQHF TGCAGTGCTCTACAAACCGGGGCGGCGCCCCAGCATTTT
TRBJ2-7 13 TRBV29-1 TRBD2 few CSALAGGDREQYF TGCAGCGCACTAGCGGGAGGTGATCGGGAGCAGTACTTC
TRBJ2-3 13 TRBV30 NA NA CALTPGGADTQYF TGTGCCTTGACGCCGGGTGGGGCAGACACGCAGTATTTT
TRBJ2-3 14 TRBV7-3 NA NA CASSTGTLGGAQYF TGTGCCAGCAGCACCGGGACTTTGGGTGGGGCGCAGTATTTT
TRBJ2-5 19 TRBV5-5 NA NA CASSLYDRDEGELQETQYF TGTGCCAGCAGCTTGTACGATCGGGACGAGGGAGAGCTCCAAGAGACCCAGTACTTC
TRBJ2-3 13 TRBV20-1 TRBD2 large CSAGGGSTDTQYF TGCAGTGCTGGCGGGGGTAGCACAGATACGCAGTATTTT
TRBJ2-3 16 TRBV3-1 NA NA CASSQAKGSRTDTQYF TGTGCCAGCAGCCAAGCAAAGGGGTCGAGGACAGATACGCAGTATTTT
TRBJ2-5 14 TRBV7-3 TRBD2 NA CASSPGGYLETQYF TGTGCCAGCAGCCCGGGAGGGTACCTAGAGACCCAGTACTTC
TRBJ2-7 16 TRBV20-1 TRBD1 NA CSATNPTGASSYEQYF TGCAGTGCGACAAACCCGACAGGGGCGAGCTCCTACGAGCAGTACTTC
TRBJ2-1 12 TRBV6-6 NA once CASSEWGYEQFF TGTGCCAGCAGTGAGTGGGGGTATGAGCAGTTCTTC
TRBJ2-7 15 TRBV7-8 TRBD1 NA CAGSPGSGGSYEQYF TGTGCCGGCAGCCCCGGTTCAGGGGGCTCCTACGAGCAGTACTTC
TRBJ2-5 15 TRBV20-1 TRBD2 NA CSARGGSSGQETQYF TGCAGTGCTAGAGGGGGCTCTAGCGGTCAAGAGACCCAGTACTTC
TRBJ2-1 13 TRBV5-1 NA NA CASSLVQNNEQFF TGCGCCAGCAGCTTGGTGCAGAACAATGAGCAGTTCTTC
TRBJ2-7 15 TRBV20-1 NA NA CSAKLGYGNTYEQYF TGCAGTGCCAAACTAGGTTACGGTAATACCTACGAGCAGTACTTC
TRBJ2-3 17 TRBV7-6 NA few CASSLRQAGTSTDTQYF TGTGCCAGCAGCTTACGACAGGCCGGGACTAGCACAGATACGCAGTATTTT
TRBJ2-3 11 TRBV5-1 NA NA CASSFTDTQYF TGCGCCAGCAGCTTCACAGATACGCAGTATTTT